This TCR beta chain comes out of a study of technical replicates of blood from several donors. Repertoires were generated with immunoSEQ multiplex PCR, while TCRdb's copy carries only in-frame clones and drops some. The data show 60,000 to 85,000 clones, with approximately 93% seen just once and about 0.4% held by the top ten. The CDR3 has 17 amino acids. V dropped 3 bases and J dropped 4; count of bases not matched to a gene: 12. The germline V gene has CDR1 MGHRA and CDR2 YSYEKL. The TCR originated in a human donor in good health. The chain has TRBV4-1 and TRBJ2-3, with 8 bases identical to TRBD1. The specimen sequenced was T cells isolated from PBMCs. The CDR3 DNA sequence: TGCGCCAGCAGCCACTACCCGGACAGGGTGAATTCAGATACGCAGTATTTT. This sequence encodes CASSHYPDRVNSDTQYF.